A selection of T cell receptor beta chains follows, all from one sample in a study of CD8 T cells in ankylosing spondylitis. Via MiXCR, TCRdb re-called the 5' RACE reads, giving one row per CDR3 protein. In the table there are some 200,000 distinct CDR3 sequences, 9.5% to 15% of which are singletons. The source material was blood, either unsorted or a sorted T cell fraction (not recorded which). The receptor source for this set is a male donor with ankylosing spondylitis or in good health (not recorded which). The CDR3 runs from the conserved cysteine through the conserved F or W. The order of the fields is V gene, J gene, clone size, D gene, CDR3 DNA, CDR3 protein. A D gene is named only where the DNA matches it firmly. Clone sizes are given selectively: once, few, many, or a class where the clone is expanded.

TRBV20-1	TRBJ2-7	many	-	TGCAGTGCCATGGGCGATTTAAGCTCCTACGAGCAGTACTTC	CSAMGDLSSYEQYF
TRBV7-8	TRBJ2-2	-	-	TGTGCCAGCAGCCGACCTAAAAGTTACACCGGGGAGCTGTTTTTT	CASSRPKSYTGELFF
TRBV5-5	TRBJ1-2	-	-	TGTGCCAGCAGCTTGGGTGTCGGGGAGGGCTATGGCTACACCTTC	CASSLGVGEGYGYTF
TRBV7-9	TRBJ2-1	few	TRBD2	TGTGCCAGCAGCGTAAAGCGGGGGGCCTTTTACAATGAGCAGTTCTTC	CASSVKRGAFYNEQFF
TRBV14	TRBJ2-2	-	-	TGTGCCAGCAGCCGAATAATGACCGGGGAGCTGTTTTTT	CASSRIMTGELFF
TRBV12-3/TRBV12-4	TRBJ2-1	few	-	TGTGCCAGCAGTTTGTTAGAGGACCTTAGCGATGAGCAGTTCTTC	CASSLLEDLSDEQFF
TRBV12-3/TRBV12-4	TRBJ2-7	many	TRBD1	TGTGCCAGCAGTCCAGGACAGGAAGGAGCCTACGAGCAGTACTTC	CASSPGQEGAYEQYF
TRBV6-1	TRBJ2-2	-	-	TGTGCCAGCAGTGAAGGGAAGCGAGGTCGGAACACCGGGGAGCTGTTTTTT	CASSEGKRGRNTGELFF
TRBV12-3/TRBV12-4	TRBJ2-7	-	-	TGTGCCAGCAGTCCGGGACTCCGCTCCGAGCAGTACTTC	CASSPGLRSEQYF
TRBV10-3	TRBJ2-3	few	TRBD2	TGTGCCATCAGTGAGTCCGGGACTAGCTACGATACGCAGTATTTT	CAISESGTSYDTQYF
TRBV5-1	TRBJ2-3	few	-	TGCGCCAGCAGCTCCCGAACCAGACTAACTAGCACAGATACGCAGTATTTT	CASSSRTRLTSTDTQYF
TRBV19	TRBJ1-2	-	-	TGTGCCAGTAGTTCCATAGGCGCTTTTGACGGACCGGGAAGCTATGGCTACACCTTC	CASSSIGAFDGPGSYGYTF
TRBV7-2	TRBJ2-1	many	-	TGTGCCAGCAGCCCCCTGAACTGGGATGAGCAGTTCTTC	CASSPLNWDEQFF
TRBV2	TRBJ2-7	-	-	TGTGCCAGCAGTGGAAACAGGGACCAATTGACCTACGAGCAGTACTTC	CASSGNRDQLTYEQYF
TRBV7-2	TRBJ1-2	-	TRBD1	TGTGCCAGCAGGAAGGAACTAGACAGGGGCCATGGCTACACCTTC	CASRKELDRGHGYTF
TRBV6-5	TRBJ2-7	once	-	TGTGCCAGCAGCTCCTCCTCGGGACGGTTCTATTACGAGCAGTACTTC	CASSSSSGRFYYEQYF
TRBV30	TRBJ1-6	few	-	TGTGCCTGGACCCCGGGAACTCAAGGTTCACCCCTCCACTTT	CAWTPGTQGSPLHF
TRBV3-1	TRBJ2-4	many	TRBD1	TGTGCCAGCGGGACAGGGGGATACCTAGCCAAAAACATTCAGTACTTC	CASGTGGYLAKNIQYF
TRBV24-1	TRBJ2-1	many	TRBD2	TGTGCCACCAGTGGAGGCGGGAGCAATGAGCAGTTCTTC	CATSGGGSNEQFF
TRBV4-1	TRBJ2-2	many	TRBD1	TGCGCCAGCACCCCAAGTGTGGTACAGGGGGGGGAGCTGTTTTTT	CASTPSVVQGGELFF
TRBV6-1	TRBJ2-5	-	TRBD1	TGTGCCAGCACCTCCTCGGGGACAGAAGAGACCCAGTACTTC	CASTSSGTEETQYF
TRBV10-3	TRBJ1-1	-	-	TGTGCCATCAGTGAGTCCCGGAACACTGAAGCTTTCTTT	CAISESRNTEAFF
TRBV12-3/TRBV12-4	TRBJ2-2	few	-	TGTGCCAGCACCCACCTGGGGATTAAGAACACCGGGGAGCTGTTTTTT	CASTHLGIKNTGELFF
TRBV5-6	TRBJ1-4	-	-	TGTGCCAGCAGCTTGTCGGGGGATGAAAAACTGTTTTTT	CASSLSGDEKLFF
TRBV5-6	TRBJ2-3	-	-	TGTGCCAGCAGCTTGGAGGGGATGTATACAGATACGCAGTATTTT	CASSLEGMYTDTQYF
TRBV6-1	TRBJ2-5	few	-	TGTGCCAGCAGTAGGAGCTCCGGGGCCCGCCAGACCCAGTACTTC	CASSRSSGARQTQYF
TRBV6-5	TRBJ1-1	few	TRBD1	TGTGCCAGCAGTTACTCTGCGCCGGGACAGCCGAACACTGAAGCTTTCTTT	CASSYSAPGQPNTEAFF
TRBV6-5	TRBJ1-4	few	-	TGTGCCAGCAGTTACTCCTGGACGGGGAATGAAAAACTGTTTTTT	CASSYSWTGNEKLFF
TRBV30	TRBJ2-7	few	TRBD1	TGTGCCTGGACTTCCGGACAGGGGTCGTACGAGCAGTACTTC	CAWTSGQGSYEQYF
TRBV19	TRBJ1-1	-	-	TGTGCCAGTAGTAATGCTCGAGGGGACACTGAAGCTTTCTTT	CASSNARGDTEAFF
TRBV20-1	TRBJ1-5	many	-	TGCAGTGCTAGAGATTTTGGCAGGGAGGATCAGCCCCAGCATTTT	CSARDFGREDQPQHF
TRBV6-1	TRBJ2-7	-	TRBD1	TGTGCCAGCAGTCATGTTGGACAGGGGACCTACGAGCAGTACTTC	CASSHVGQGTYEQYF
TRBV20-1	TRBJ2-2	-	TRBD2	TGCAGTGCCGGGGGGGGCACCGGGGAGCTGTTTTTT	CSAGGGTGELFF
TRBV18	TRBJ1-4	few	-	TGTGCCAGCTCACCAAATAATGAAAAACTGTTTTTT	CASSPNNEKLFF
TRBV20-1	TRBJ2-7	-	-	TGCAGTGCTAGAGCTGACAGGAACAACTCCTACGAGCAGTACTTC	CSARADRNNSYEQYF
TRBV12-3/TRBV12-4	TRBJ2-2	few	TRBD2	TGTGCCAGCACTAGCGGGGTCACCGGGGAGCTGTTTTTT	CASTSGVTGELFF
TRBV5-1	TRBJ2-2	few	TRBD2	TGCGCCAGCAGCTTGGGACTAGCGGGAGGGCCCTGGGCGAACACCGGGGAGCTGTTTTTT	CASSLGLAGGPWANTGELFF
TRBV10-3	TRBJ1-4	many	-	TGTGCCATCAGGAAAGATATAGGTGAAAAACTGTTTTTT	CAIRKDIGEKLFF
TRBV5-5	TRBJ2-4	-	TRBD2	TGTGCCAGCAGCTTGCCGGCTAGCGGGCTAGCCAAAAACATTCAGTACTTC	CASSLPASGLAKNIQYF